The clone carrying this TCR beta chain was detected only a few times. The antigen remains unidentified. The sample is drawn from a study of identical twins. Points from the study as a whole: Beta out-of-frame twin sharing showed a weaker excess. These conclusions were based on statistical analysis (cross-sectional, not following the same donors).

Unique molecular identifiers were in the cDNA, with template-switch universal primer binding. A single record per CDR3 protein comes from TCRdb applying MiXCR to the 5' RACE reads. This sample has about 300,000 distinct CDR3 sequences; about 12% occur once, and the top ten carry 6% to 9%. CDR1 and CDR2 (germline): SEHNR, FQNEAQ (reference sequence). The CDR3 loop spans 17 amino acids. V trimming: 2 bases; J trimming: 0 bases; junction bases outside the gene matches: 5. This sample also belongs to another study, concerning yellow fever vaccine responses in identical twins.

V gene TRBV7-9 combines with J gene TRBJ2-3; 10 nucleotides align to TRBD2. This clonotype originated in a woman between 18 and 29 years old in good health. The sample comprised CD8+ T cells sorted from blood. The CDR3 spells CASSLFLAGESTDTQYF. DNA for the CDR3: TGTGCCAGCAGCTTATTCCTAGCGGGGGAGAGCACAGATACGCAGTATTTT.